The 12 T cell receptor beta chains in this list originate from one sample, sequenced in a study of blood T cell repertoires in COVID-19. Generated by immunoSEQ multiplex PCR, the TCRdb table keeps only in-frame clones and is missing some. The sample includes a few hundred thousand clones, around 87% of them seen just once. Sample: peripheral blood. These receptors originate from a woman between 25 and 40 years old with COVID-19, enrolled during active disease.

V is TRBV19 and J is TRBJ2-5; perhaps TRBD1 as D (6 bases). The ends were cut back, 4 bases at V and 7 bases at J, with 22 bases in the middle. Germline-derived CDR1 and CDR2 are LNHDA and SQIVND (reference sequence). There are 16 residues in the CDR3. The CDR3 loop is CASSTVLYRDMGTQYF. CDR3 coding DNA: TGTGCCAGTAGTACGGTCCTGTACAGGGATATGGGGACCCAGTACTTC. Combining the CDR3 with reference TRBV19 and TRBJ2-5 gives the whole variable domain DGGITQSPKYLFRKEGQNVTLSCEQNLNHDAMYWYRQDPGQGLRLIYYSQIVNDFQKGDIAEGYSVSREKKESFPLTVTSAQKNPTAFYLCASSTVLYRDMGTQYFGPGTRLLVL.

The chain employs TRBV5-1 and TRBJ1-1; D is perhaps TRBD1 (6 bases). V dropped 4 bases and J dropped 11 bases, with 18 bases sitting between them. This CDR3 is 13 amino acids long. Germline CDR1 is SGHRS and CDR2 is YFSETQ. CDR3 protein: CASSPGAARWAFF. CDR3 in DNA: TGCGCCAGCAGCCCAGGGGCCGCCCGATGGGCTTTCTTT.

This chain joins TRBV6-1 and TRBJ1-4; D remains unclear. V dropped 3 bases and J dropped 3 bases, with 8 bases sitting between them. Per the germline V gene, CDR1 is MNHNS and CDR2 is SASEGT. This CDR3 comprises 14 residues. The CDR3 reads CASSEGSANEKLFF. The CDR3, as DNA: TGTGCCAGCAGTGAGGGCTCGGCTAATGAAAAACTGTTTTTT.

This rearrangement joins TRBV7-2 to TRBJ2-5; no clear D. CDR1 SGHTA and CDR2 FQGNSA come from the germline V gene. The V and J ends lost 4 bases and 7 bases respectively, with 10 bases between them. The CDR3 contains 12 residues. The CDR3 protein is CASSSMSGTQYF. For the CDR3, the DNA is TGTGCCAGCAGCTCCATGTCGGGGACCCAGTACTTC.

The chain couples TRBV28 to TRBJ1-5, with 7 bases lining up with TRBD1. J gave up 6 bases and V 6 bases, and 14 bases lay outside the gene matches. The CDR3 is 16 residues long. Germline V gene data show CDR1 as MDHEN and CDR2 as SYDVKM. CDR3 coding DNA: TGTGCCAGCAGCCCTCTCCGGGACAGACTCTTTCAGCCCCAGCATTTT. Amino acids: CASSPLRDRLFQPQHF.

This rearrangement joins TRBV30 to TRBJ2-7, with 7 bases that match TRBD1. Germline V gene lookup returns CDR1 GTSNPN and CDR2 SVGIG (reference sequence). The ends lost 1 base at V and 7 bases at J; junction bases unmatched: 7. The CDR3 sequence is 13 residues long. CDR3 region: CAWSATQGNEQYF. The CDR3 region has the DNA TGTGCCTGGAGTGCGACACAGGGGAATGAGCAGTACTTC.

DNA of the CDR3: TGTGCCTGGAGTGTACTACGGCGGACTGAAGCTTTCTTT. Translated: CAWSVLRRTEAFF. The chain has TRBV30 and TRBJ1-1; no clear D. The CDR3 totals 13 residues. The V end lost 0 bases, the J end lost 5 bases, and 10 bases lay between the germline ends. Germline CDR1 reads GTSNPN; CDR2 reads SVGIG (reference sequence).

The table lists this clone with a few counts. The chain joins TRBV5-4 to TRBJ2-2; D is unresolved. V dropped 0 bases and J dropped 4 bases, with 4 bases sitting between them. Germline CDR1 reads SGHNT; CDR2 reads YYREEE (reference sequence). The CDR3 has 13 residues. The CDR3 loop is CASSLVSTGELFF. The CDR3 DNA is TGTGCCAGCAGCTTGGTTAGCACCGGGGAGCTGTTTTTT.

V and J are TRBV19 and TRBJ1-5, with a weak D call TRBD1 (6 bases). Germline-derived CDR1 and CDR2 are LNHDA and SQIVND (reference sequence). CDR3 size: 15 residues. Between the trimmed V and J ends, which lost 8 bases and 2 bases, there was a span of 16 bases. CDR3 sequence (DNA): TGTGCCAGTGTGCTCGTGGGGGCACGCAATCAGCCCCAGCATTTT. It is translated as CASVLVGARNQPQHF. Based on the CDR3 plus reference TRBV19 and TRBJ1-5, the full variable domain is DGGITQSPKYLFRKEGQNVTLSCEQNLNHDAMYWYRQDPGQGLRLIYYSQIVNDFQKGDIAEGYSVSREKKESFPLTVTSAQKNPTAFYLCASVLVGARNQPQHFGDGTRLSIL.

The chain is built from TRBV30 and TRBJ2-3; maybe TRBD2 (5 bases). Germline V gene sequence: CDR1 GTSNPN, CDR2 SVGIG (reference sequence). Between the trimmed V and J ends, which lost 8 bases and 5 bases, there was a span of 14 bases. The CDR3 sequence is 12 residues long. CDR3 loop: CAILAPGDTQYF. CDR3 coding DNA: TGTGCCATCTTAGCGCCGGGAGATACGCAGTATTTT.

The chain carries TRBV3-1 (or the pseudogene TRBV3-2) and TRBJ2-3, with D perhaps matching TRBD2 (7 bases). Trimming left V 8 bases short and J 5 bases short, with 14 bases between. The CDR3 consists of 13 residues. The germline V gene encodes CDR1 LGHDT and CDR2 YNNKEL (reference sequence). CDR3 residues: CASRRGGGDTQYF. The CDR3 DNA reads as TGTGCCAGCCGTAGGGGAGGGGGAGATACGCAGTATTTT.

The CDR3 protein is CASIMNTEAFF. In DNA form, the CDR3 reads TGTGCCAGCATCATGAACACTGAAGCTTTCTTT. The chain combines TRBV12-3 or TRBV12-4 with TRBJ1-1; the D is unclear. CDR3 length: 11 residues. Trimming removed 7 bases from V and 0 bases from J, with 3 bases in between.